This TCR beta chain was found in a study of OX40 agonist ivuxolimab in advanced cancers. About the study: Participants could have had prior anti-PD-1, anti-PD-L1 or anti-CTLA-4 therapy, and 40% had some.

The study's findings and limits: Averaged across samples, CD8+ T cells carried more expanded clones than CD4+ did.

Assay: immunoSEQ multiplex PCR; the TCRdb copy retains only in-frame clones and omits some. The sample holds about 62,000 clones; around 84% are singletons and the top ten take 4%. On this clone: What it binds is unknown.

The CDR3 is 17 amino acids. The germline V gene encodes CDR1 SGHNT and CDR2 YYREEE (reference sequence). Trimming left V 3 bases short and J 0 bases short, with 15 bases between. Material: CD4+ or CD8+ T cells sorted from blood, obtained in a trial of the OX40 agonist ivuxolimab. V gene TRBV5-4 combines with J gene TRBJ2-2; D remains unclear. The receptor comes from an adult with an advanced solid tumor such as melanoma, head and neck, liver or kidney cancer. CDR3 residues: CASSSDPDPANTGELFF. CDR3 in DNA: TGTGCCAGCAGCTCCGACCCAGACCCCGCGAACACCGGGGAGCTGTTTTTT. The full variable domain, rest sourced from reference TRBV5-4 and TRBJ2-2, is ETGVTQSPTHLIKTRGQQVTLRCSSQSGHNTVSWYQQALGQGPQFIFQYYREEENGRGNFPPRFSGLQFPNYSSELNVNALELDDSALYLCASSSDPDPANTGELFFGEGSRLTVL.